This T cell receptor (beta chain) is from a study of blood T cell repertoires in COVID-19. Study context: There were acute and convalescent COVID-19 samples, and they came from the United States, Italy and Spain. In each case, the material was cDNA or gDNA derived from T cells, B-cell-depleted T cells, or PBMCs.

CDR3 length: 17 residues. Germline V gives CDR1 SGHDT, CDR2 YYEEEE. With V trimmed by 0 bases and J by 7 bases, 11 bases remained unmatched. In the authors' workflow: Estimates of nucleated cell counts were drawn from the amplification of reference gene primers. Profiling relied on immunoSEQ multiplex PCR, and the TCRdb table lists in-frame clones only, not all of them. V, J and clone size were drawn from that table, and D and trimming were deduced from the DNA. This table holds some 350,000 clones, approximately 90% found once. Sequencing was carried out using peripheral blood. This clonotype was obtained from a woman aged 18-30 years who had recovered from COVID-19. The V and J genes are TRBV5-6 and TRBJ2-1, with 9 bases identical to TRBD2. The CDR3, as DNA: TGTGCCAGCAGCTTGGTTAGCGGGAGATCTAAATCGAATGAGCAGTTCTTC. This sequence encodes CASSLVSGRSKSNEQFF.